Each of the 27 T cell receptor beta chains below was sequenced from the same sample in a study of shared clonotypes between healthy human individuals. Naivety among CD8 cells was defined by CD45RO negativity and positive CCR7 selection, thereby excluding terminally differentiated effector memory CD45RA+ cells. Repertoires were generated with immunoSEQ multiplex PCR, while TCRdb's copy carries only in-frame clones and drops some. The sample lists about 600,000 clones; roughly 98% were seen once. The sample taken for sequencing was naive CD8+ T cells sorted from blood. The receptors come from a man aged 25-45 years in good health.

J is TRBJ1-1 and V is TRBV27; the D is unclear. Trimming stripped 2 bases from V and 0 bases from J, with 10 bases between. The CDR3 is 15 residues long. Germline V gene data show CDR1 as MNHEY and CDR2 as SMNVEV (reference sequence). The CDR3 loop is CASSLRLAMNTEAFF. The CDR3 DNA is TGTGCCAGCAGTTTAAGGTTGGCGATGAACACTGAAGCTTTCTTT.

The chain joins TRBV5-8 to TRBJ2-7, with D perhaps matching TRBD1 (6 bases). Germline CDR1 SGHTS, CDR2 YDEGEE. Trimming took 2 bases from V and 9 from J, leaving 18 bases between them. The CDR3 totals 14 residues. The CDR3 here is CASSFLRDTSRQYF. The CDR3 DNA reads TGTGCCAGCAGCTTCCTCCGGGACACCAGTCGGCAGTACTTC. Based on the CDR3 plus reference TRBV5-8 and TRBJ2-7, the full variable domain is EAGVTQSPTHLIKTRGQQATLRCSPISGHTSVYWYQQALGLGLQFLLWYDEGEERNRGNFPPRFSGRQFPNYSSELNVNALELEDSALYLCASSFLRDTSRQYFGPGTRLTVT.

The chain employs TRBV6-1 and TRBJ2-2; no firm D call. The CDR3 has 16 amino acids. Trimming stripped 3 bases from V and 2 bases from J, with 13 bases between. Germline assignment: CDR1 MNHNS and CDR2 SASEGT. CDR3 in amino acids: CASSDRVVRNTGELFF. For the CDR3, the DNA is TGTGCCAGCAGTGACCGAGTCGTCAGAAACACCGGGGAGCTGTTTTTT.

The V call is TRBV6-5, the J call TRBJ1-1; D is undetermined. CDR1 is MNHEY and CDR2 is SVGAGI in the germline V gene. V lost 3 bases and J lost 3, with 17 bases in between. This CDR3 comprises 16 residues. The CDR3 loop reads CASSYITVTSDTEAFF. CDR3 nucleotides: TGTGCCAGCAGTTATATCACAGTTACTTCCGACACTGAAGCTTTCTTT.

The chain is built from TRBV5-1 and TRBJ2-7; 8 nucleotides line up with TRBD1. This CDR3 region has 15 residues. The germline V gene encodes CDR1 SGHRS and CDR2 YFSETQ. The V and J ends lost 3 bases and 5 bases, in that order; junction bases with no gene match: 10. The CDR3 nucleotides are TGCGCCAGCAGCTATGGACAGGGAAATATCAACGAGCAGTACTTC. Its translation: CASSYGQGNINEQYF.

This sequence joins TRBV19 and TRBJ2-1; D is unresolved. Germline lookup yields CDR1 LNHDA and CDR2 SQIVND (reference sequence). The CDR3 is 16 residues long. V lost 2 bases, J lost 0 bases, and 11 bases lay in between. CDR3 amino acids: CASSILATSSYNEQFF. The CDR3 DNA follows: TGTGCCAGTAGTATATTGGCCACCAGCTCCTACAATGAGCAGTTCTTC. Complete variable domain (other parts from reference TRBV19 and TRBJ2-1): DGGITQSPKYLFRKEGQNVTLSCEQNLNHDAMYWYRQDPGQGLRLIYYSQIVNDFQKGDIAEGYSVSREKKESFPLTVTSAQKNPTAFYLCASSILATSSYNEQFFGPGTRLTVL.

The genes are TRBV4-1 and TRBJ2-1; 7 bases match TRBD2. The CDR3 covers 15 residues. Germline-derived CDR1 and CDR2 are MGHRA and YSYEKL. V shed 4 bases, J shed 5 bases, and the junction held 8 bases outside the gene matches. The CDR3 region is CASSLGLGTNNEQFF. The CDR3 DNA is TGCGCCAGCAGCCTAGGCCTTGGGACTAACAATGAGCAGTTCTTC.

A single count supports this clone. The V gene is TRBV29-1, the J gene TRBJ1-2; D is ambiguous. This CDR3 is 13 amino acids long. V lost 3 bases to trimming and J lost 3 bases, with 11 bases between them. Germline lookup yields CDR1 SQVTM and CDR2 ANQGSEA. CDR3 DNA: TGCAGCGTTGAGCGGGCCGGAGACTATGGCTACACCTTC. It is translated as CSVERAGDYGYTF. The complete variable domain, with remaining parts taken from reference TRBV29-1 and TRBJ1-2, reads SAVISQKPSRDICQRGTSLTIQCQVDSQVTMMFWYRQQPGQSLTLIATANQGSEATYESGFVIDKFPISRPNLTFSTLTVSNMSPEDSSIYLCSVERAGDYGYTFGSGTRLTVV.

This chain connects TRBV15 to TRBJ2-5; the match to TRBD1 covers 8 bases. Germline CDR1 is LNHNV and CDR2 is YYDKDF (reference sequence). This CDR3 is built from 15 residues. Trimming took 6 bases from V and 0 from J; bases not matched to a gene: 6. CDR3 coding DNA: TGTGCCACCAGTCCGGACAGGGCGTACCAAGAGACCCAGTACTTC. Residues: CATSPDRAYQETQYF. Drawing the rest from reference TRBV15 and TRBJ2-5, the complete variable domain is DAMVIQNPRYQVTQFGKPVTLSCSQTLNHNVMYWYQQKSSQAPKLLFHYYDKDFNNEADTPDNFQSRRPNTSFCFLDIRSPGLGDTAMYLCATSPDRAYQETQYFGPGTRLLVL.

As concerns this clone: The sample carries other DNA sequences with the same CDR3. V and J are TRBV27 and TRBJ2-1, with no clear D. Between the trimmed V and J ends, which lost 3 bases and 7 bases, there was a span of 7 bases. The length of the CDR3 is 12 residues. Germline-derived CDR1 and CDR2 are MNHEY and SMNVEV (reference sequence). The CDR3 DNA follows: TGTGCCAGCAGTTTCCCTGGAAATGAGCAGTTCTTC. The encoded protein is CASSFPGNEQFF.

The CDR3 loop is CASSRDRSPDQPQHF. CDR3 nucleotides: TGTGCCAGCAGCCGAGACAGGTCTCCCGATCAGCCCCAGCATTTT. The chain recombines TRBV5-6 with TRBJ1-5; TRBD1 is a possible D gene (6 bases). Per germline, CDR1 SGHDT and CDR2 YYEEEE. The V and J ends lost 4 bases and 5 bases respectively, with 16 bases between them. The CDR3 covers 15 residues.

The genes are TRBV28 and TRBJ2-7; 9 bases line up with TRBD1. This CDR3 is built from 15 residues. The J segment lost 4 bases and the V segment lost 6 bases, leaving 10 bases of the junction unmatched. Germline CDR1 and CDR2: MDHEN and SYDVKM. The CDR3 sequence: CASRTTQGAFYEQYF. CDR3 DNA sequence: TGTGCCAGCAGAACAACACAGGGGGCGTTTTACGAGCAGTACTTC. Complete variable domain (other parts from reference TRBV28 and TRBJ2-7): DVKVTQSSRYLVKRTGEKVFLECVQDMDHENMFWYRQDPGLGLRLIYFSYDVKMKEKGDIPEGYSVSREKKERFSLILESASTNQTSMYLCASRTTQGAFYEQYFGPGTRLTVT.

The chain combines TRBV6-1 with TRBJ1-1; a possible D gene is TRBD1 (5 bases). The length of the CDR3 is 15 residues. The germline V gene encodes CDR1 MNHNS and CDR2 SASEGT. V was cut by 10 bases and J by 3 bases, with 21 bases left in between. In DNA, the CDR3 is TGTGCCATCCAAAGGAGGACAACGTGGGACACTGAAGCTTTCTTT. Its translation: CAIQRRTTWDTEAFF.

The chain recombines TRBV2 with TRBJ2-5; D is unclear. The CDR3 consists of 13 residues. Trimming took off 3 bases at V and 3 bases at J, with 8 bases between the two ends. Germline values: CDR1 SNHLY, CDR2 FYNNEI. Written as DNA, the CDR3 is TGTGCCAGCAGTGATAACGCGGAAGAGACCCAGTACTTC. Protein: CASSDNAEETQYF.

CDR3 in amino acids: CASSPLISDSLGYEQYF. CDR3 bases: TGTGCCAGCAGTCCCCTTATTTCGGACAGCCTGGGGTACGAGCAGTACTTC. V is TRBV28 and J is TRBJ2-7, with D possibly matching TRBD1 (6 bases). Trimming took 5 bases from V and 4 from J, leaving 24 bases between them. Looked up from germline, CDR1 is MDHEN and CDR2 is SYDVKM. The CDR3 has 17 amino acids.

The rearrangement joins TRBV28 to TRBJ1-3; D gene uncertain. Germline lookup yields CDR1 MDHEN and CDR2 SYDVKM. The CDR3 totals 17 residues. V lost 6 bases and J 0 bases, leaving 18 bases between the germline ends. CDR3 region: CASSSRAPHDSGNTIYF. The CDR3 DNA is TGTGCCAGCAGCTCCCGGGCCCCACACGACTCTGGAAACACCATATATTTT.

The chain uses TRBV30 and TRBJ2-3; 8 bases fit TRBD2. The CDR3 length is 14 residues. From germline, CDR1 is GTSNPN and CDR2 SVGIG (reference sequence). J was trimmed by 2 bases and V by 6 bases; bases with no gene match: 7. The CDR3 spells CACSTSGPTDTQYF. CDR3 DNA: TGTGCCTGCTCCACTAGCGGACCCACAGATACGCAGTATTTT.

This rearrangement joins TRBV28 to TRBJ2-1, with 15 positions matching TRBD2. V lost 2 bases to trimming and J lost 6 bases; unmatched junction nucleotides: 8. The germline gives CDR1 MDHEN, CDR2 SYDVKM. The CDR3 length is 18 residues. CDR3 protein: CASSLGLAGGPEFNEQFF. The CDR3 DNA sequence: TGTGCCAGCAGTTTAGGACTAGCGGGAGGGCCTGAGTTCAATGAGCAGTTCTTC.

The chain links TRBV9 to TRBJ2-3; D is unclear. V shed 3 bases and J shed 1 base, with 15 bases lying between them. The CDR3 runs 16 residues. Germline V gives CDR1 SGDLS, CDR2 YYNGEE. CDR3 loop: CASSESRSRRTDTQYF. In nucleotides, the CDR3 is TGTGCCAGCAGCGAATCTAGGAGCAGGCGCACAGATACGCAGTATTTT.

The chain recombines TRBV9 with TRBJ2-7, with 7 nucleotides matching TRBD2. The trim removed 0 bases at V and 0 bases at J, leaving 3 bases unmatched. Germline lookup yields CDR1 SGDLS and CDR2 YYNGEE. The CDR3 is made up of 15 amino acids. The CDR3 DNA is TGTGCCAGCAGCGTAGGGACTAGTTACTCCTACGAGCAGTACTTC. Amino acid sequence: CASSVGTSYSYEQYF.

The J gene is TRBJ2-7, the V gene TRBV19; tentative D call: TRBD1 (5 bases). In germline, CDR1 is LNHDA, CDR2 SQIVND (reference sequence). The CDR3 consists of 14 residues. Trimming cost V 1 base and J 0 bases, with 7 bases left between them. The chain's CDR3 is CASSIGGASYEQYF. Here the CDR3 DNA reads TGTGCCAGTAGTATAGGGGGCGCCTCCTACGAGCAGTACTTC.

This clone has just a few counts. The rearrangement joins TRBV27 to TRBJ2-2; 7 bases are shared with TRBD2. CDR3 length equals 17 residues. CDR1 and CDR2 from the germline V gene are MNHEY and SMNVEV (reference sequence). V lost 6 bases, J lost 1 base, and 11 bases stayed unmatched. The DNA for the CDR3 is TGTGCCAGCAGACATACTGGCCAGCGGGAGAACACCGGGGAGCTGTTTTTT. Amino acid sequence: CASRHTGQRENTGELFF.

This chain connects TRBV5-5 to TRBJ1-1; weak D call: TRBD1 (6 bases). CDR1 SGHKS and CDR2 YYEKEE come from the germline V gene (reference sequence). Trimming shortened V by 4 bases and J by 11 bases, and 15 bases separated the two germline ends. The CDR3 contains 12 residues. CDR3 amino acids: CASSHYRDEAFF. CDR3 coding DNA: TGTGCCAGCAGCCATTACAGGGATGAGGCTTTCTTT.

The chain is built from TRBV5-5 and TRBJ2-6; unclear D gene. The V end was cut by 2 bases, the J end by 0 bases, with 0 bases between. This CDR3 spans 13 amino acids. Germline-derived CDR1 and CDR2 are SGHKS and YYEKEE (reference sequence). In DNA, the CDR3 is TGTGCCAGCAGCTTCTCTGGGGCCAACGTCCTGACTTTC. Its translation: CASSFSGANVLTF.

This clone has just one count. This chain uses TRBV29-1 with TRBJ1-2; 7 positions agree with TRBD1. CDR3 length equals 13 residues. Germline trimming cut 7 bases from V and 3 bases from J; bases unmatched to any gene: 8. The germline CDR1 and CDR2 sequences are SQVTM and ANQGSEA. CDR3 in DNA: TGCAGCGCTGACCCTCAGGGGGACTATGGCTACACCTTC. Translated, it gives CSADPQGDYGYTF.

The gene calls are TRBV11-2 and TRBJ2-1; the D gene is possibly TRBD1 (6 bases). CDR3 length equals 13 residues. Germline-derived CDR1 and CDR2 are SGHAT and FQNNGV. Deletions cut 6 bases from V and 4 bases from J, with 10 bases between. CDR3 nucleotide sequence: TGTGCCAGCAGTCACAGGGATTACAATGAGCAGTTCTTC. It specifies CASSHRDYNEQFF.

The V and J genes are TRBV27 and TRBJ2-7; either TRBD1 or TRBD2 may fit D (6 bases each). In germline, CDR1 is MNHEY, CDR2 SMNVEV (reference sequence). This CDR3 has 13 residues. The V and J ends lost 1 base and 7 bases respectively, with 11 bases between them. The CDR3 loop reads CASSLFRGAEQYF. The DNA for the CDR3 is TGTGCCAGCAGTTTATTTAGGGGGGCTGAGCAGTACTTC.